This T cell receptor beta chain originates from a study of cytomegalovirus exposure and HLA in healthy donors. Study-level results: Some segments of the V type, notably TRBV6-2 and TRBV6-3, were excluded as indistinguishable. In vitro confirmation showed a few CMV-associated chains to be CMV antigen specific.

A multiplex PCR was run with 60 Vbeta primers and 13 Jbeta primers. Method: immunoSEQ multiplex PCR; TCRdb's copy keeps in-frame clones and lacks some. The profile covers about 110,000 clones, with about 81% appearing a single time and 2.5% to 3.5% taken by the ten largest. This CDR3 spans 15 amino acids. V lost 1 base and J 4 bases, leaving 14 bases between the germline ends. On this clone itself: The antigen remains undetermined.

The sequencing input was PBMCs. The chain uses TRBV5-3 and TRBJ1-2, with a weak D call TRBD1 (6 bases). TRBV5-3 belongs to the ORF category, with a function that is uncertain. The source of this sequence is a male donor in good health and CMV-seropositive. As DNA, the CDR3 is TGTGCCAGAAGCTTGTGGGGGGGCAAGGGCTATGGCTACACCTTC. This encodes CARSLWGGKGYGYTF.